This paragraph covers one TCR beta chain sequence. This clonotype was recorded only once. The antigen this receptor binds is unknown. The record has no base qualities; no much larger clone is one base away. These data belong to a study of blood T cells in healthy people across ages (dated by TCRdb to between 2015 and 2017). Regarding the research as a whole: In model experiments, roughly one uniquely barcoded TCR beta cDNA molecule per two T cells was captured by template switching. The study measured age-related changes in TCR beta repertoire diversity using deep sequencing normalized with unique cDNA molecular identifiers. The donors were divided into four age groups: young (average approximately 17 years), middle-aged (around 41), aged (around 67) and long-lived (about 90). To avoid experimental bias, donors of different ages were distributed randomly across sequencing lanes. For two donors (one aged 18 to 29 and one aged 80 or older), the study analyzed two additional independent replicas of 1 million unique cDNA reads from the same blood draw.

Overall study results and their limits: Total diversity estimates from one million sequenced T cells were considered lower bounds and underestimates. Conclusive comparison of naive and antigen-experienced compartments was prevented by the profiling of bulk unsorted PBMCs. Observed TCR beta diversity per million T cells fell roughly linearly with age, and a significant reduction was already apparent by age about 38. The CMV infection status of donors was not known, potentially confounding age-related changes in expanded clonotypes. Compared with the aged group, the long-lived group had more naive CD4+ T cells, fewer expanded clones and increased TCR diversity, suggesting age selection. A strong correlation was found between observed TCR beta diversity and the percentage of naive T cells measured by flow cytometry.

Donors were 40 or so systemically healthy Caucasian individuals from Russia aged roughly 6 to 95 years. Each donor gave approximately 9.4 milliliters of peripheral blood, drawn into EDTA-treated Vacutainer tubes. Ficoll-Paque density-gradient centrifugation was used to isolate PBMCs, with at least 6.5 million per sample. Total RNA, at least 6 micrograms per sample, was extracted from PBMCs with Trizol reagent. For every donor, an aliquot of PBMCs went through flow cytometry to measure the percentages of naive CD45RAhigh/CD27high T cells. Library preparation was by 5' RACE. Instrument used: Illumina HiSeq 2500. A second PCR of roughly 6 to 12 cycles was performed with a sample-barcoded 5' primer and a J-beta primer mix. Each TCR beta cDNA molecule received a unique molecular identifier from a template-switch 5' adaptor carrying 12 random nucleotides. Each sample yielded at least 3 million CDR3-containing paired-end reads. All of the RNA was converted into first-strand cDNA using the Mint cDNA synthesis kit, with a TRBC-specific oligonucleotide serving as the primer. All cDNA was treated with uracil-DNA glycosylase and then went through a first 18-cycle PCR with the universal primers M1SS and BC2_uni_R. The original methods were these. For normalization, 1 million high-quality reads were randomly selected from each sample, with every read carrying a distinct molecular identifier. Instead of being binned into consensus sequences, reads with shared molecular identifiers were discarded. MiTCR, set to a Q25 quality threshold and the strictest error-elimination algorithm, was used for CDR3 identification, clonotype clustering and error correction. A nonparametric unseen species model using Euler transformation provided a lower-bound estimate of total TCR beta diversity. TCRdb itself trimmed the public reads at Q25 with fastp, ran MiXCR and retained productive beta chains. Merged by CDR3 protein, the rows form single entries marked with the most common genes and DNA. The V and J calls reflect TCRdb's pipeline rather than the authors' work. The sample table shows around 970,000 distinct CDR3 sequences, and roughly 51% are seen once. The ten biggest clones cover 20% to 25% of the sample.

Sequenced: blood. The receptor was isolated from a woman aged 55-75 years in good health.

The CDR3 protein is CSVRRQSGVEYGYTF. Here is the DNA: TGCAGCGTTCGTCGACAGTCTGGAGTAGAGTATGGCTACACCTTC. The chain is made from TRBV29-1 and TRBJ1-2, and the D gene may be TRBD1, 5 bases matching. The CDR3, from cysteine to phenylalanine, totals 15 residues. The kept DNA is CDR3 alone, 45 bases in frame from the first base. CDR1 SQVTM and CDR2 ANQGSEA were looked up in the germline V gene. V is clipped by 5 bases and J by 5 bases, and the sequence between their germline boundaries is 21 bases long.